Each of the 29 T cell receptor beta chains below was sequenced from the same sample in a study of T-cell memory formation after mild COVID-19. Each CDR3 protein gets one entry after TCRdb re-called the 5' RACE reads with MiXCR. The sample contains hundreds of thousands of distinct CDR3 sequences, around a quarter of which appear only once. Sequenced input: PBMCs or a T cell subset sorted from them (not recorded which). The receptors originated from an adult woman who had mild COVID-19 (a few samples of this study predate the infection). Cell type and time point are not known.

The genes are TRBV5-1 and TRBJ2-5; D not certain. Germline CDR1 is SGHRS and CDR2 is YFSETQ. Trimming shortened V by 4 bases and J by 5 bases, and 9 bases separated the two germline ends. The CDR3 runs 12 residues. The chain's CDR3 is CASSMDGETQYF. DNA of the CDR3: TGCGCCAGCAGCATGGACGGGGAGACCCAGTACTTC. Combining the CDR3 with reference TRBV5-1 and TRBJ2-5 gives the whole variable domain KAGVTQTPRYLIKTRGQQVTLSCSPISGHRSVSWYQQTPGQGLQFLFEYFSETQRNKGNFPGRFSGRQFSNSRSEMNVSTLELGDSALYLCASSMDGETQYFGPGTRLLVL.

This clonotype was picked up a small number of times. The V and J genes are TRBV5-6 and TRBJ2-1, with D possibly called TRBD1 or TRBD2 (6 bases each). This CDR3 is 16 amino acids long. V lost 1 base and J 2 bases, leaving 13 bases between the germline ends. Germline V gene sequence: CDR1 SGHDT, CDR2 YYEEEE. The CDR3: CASSLRLGGPYNEQFF. As DNA, the CDR3 is TGTGCCAGCAGCTTGAGGTTGGGGGGCCCCTACAATGAGCAGTTCTTC.

This clonotype was seen a few times. The genes are TRBV2 and TRBJ2-1, with D tentatively TRBD1 (6 bases). V was pared by 4 bases and J by 4 bases, with 14 bases between. Per germline, CDR1 SNHLY and CDR2 FYNNEI. This CDR3 is built from 15 residues. CDR3: CASSATGPSYNEQFF. CDR3 sequence (DNA): TGTGCCAGCAGTGCTACAGGGCCCTCATACAATGAGCAGTTCTTC.

This chain connects TRBV7-2 to TRBJ1-4; D call uncertain. This CDR3 has 13 amino acids. The V end was cut by 1 base, the J end by 8 bases, with 8 bases between. Germline values: CDR1 SGHTA, CDR2 FQGNSA. The CDR3 region is CASSLGAWEKLFF. In DNA form, the CDR3 reads TGTGCCAGCAGCTTAGGGGCTTGGGAAAAACTGTTTTTT.

J is TRBJ2-3 and V is TRBV25-1; D is possibly TRBD2 (6 bases). Deletions cut 10 bases from V and 2 bases from J, with 16 bases between. The germline V gene encodes CDR1 MGHDK and CDR2 SYGVNS. The CDR3 spans 14 residues. The CDR3, as DNA: TGTGCCACCCTAGATAGCGGTCCCACAGATACGCAGTATTTT. Residues: CATLDSGPTDTQYF.

The CDR3 DNA is TGCGCCAGCAGCCATTACCCGGGACAGACCTCCTACGAGCAGTACTTC. Amino acids: CASSHYPGQTSYEQYF. The chain links TRBV4-1 to TRBJ2-7, with 7 bases that match TRBD1. The CDR3 loop spans 16 amino acids. Trimming cost V 3 bases and J 0 bases; bases outside gene matches: 8. CDR1 MGHRA and CDR2 YSYEKL come from the germline V gene.

For the CDR3, the DNA is TGTGCCAGCCGGGACAGGGGGCGTTCACCCCTCCACTTT. Its translation is CASRDRGRSPLHF. The chain combines TRBV7-8 with TRBJ1-6, with TRBD1 identical over 12 bases. This CDR3 comprises 13 residues. CDR1 and CDR2 (germline): SGHVS, FQNEAQ. With V trimmed by 8 bases and J by 9 bases, 2 bases remained unmatched.

This clonotype was detected only a few times. This rearrangement joins TRBV6-6 to TRBJ2-7, with a tentative D call TRBD2 (6 bases). This CDR3 is 15 amino acids long. V lost 1 base and J 7 bases, leaving 17 bases between the germline ends. The V gene's germline CDR1 is MNHNY and CDR2 SVGAGI (reference sequence). This chain's CDR3 is CASSYFGTPDQEQYF. The DNA for the CDR3 is TGTGCCAGCAGTTACTTCGGGACTCCTGACCAAGAGCAGTACTTC.

This clonotype occurred a few times. The V gene is TRBV6-5, the J gene TRBJ2-5; 9 positions match TRBD1. V lost 4 bases and J lost 4; bases outside the gene matches: 7. This CDR3 has 15 amino acids. Germline V gene data show CDR1 as MNHEY and CDR2 as SVGAGI. This CDR3 is CASSFVRDRVETQYF. CDR3 in DNA: TGTGCCAGCAGTTTCGTTCGGGACAGGGTAGAGACCCAGTACTTC.

This clonotype was counted between two and nine times. This sequence joins TRBV3-1 and TRBJ2-7; 12 bases match TRBD2. The germline CDR1 and CDR2 sequences are LGHDT and YNNKEL (reference sequence). There are 15 residues in the CDR3. V lost 1 base, J lost 5 bases, and 3 bases stayed unmatched. CDR3 region: CASSQVLAGGDEQYF. In DNA form, the CDR3 reads TGTGCCAGCAGCCAAGTGCTAGCGGGAGGGGACGAGCAGTACTTC.

The chain has TRBV7-8 and TRBJ1-5, with no clear D. The germline gives CDR1 SGHVS, CDR2 FQNEAQ. The CDR3 extends over 9 amino acids. Trimming removed 8 bases from V and 8 bases from J, with 4 bases in between. CDR3 nucleotide sequence: TGTGCCAGCGGGGAGCCCCAGCATTTT. Translation gives CASGEPQHF.

The table lists this clonotype with a few counts. Here the CDR3 DNA reads TGTGCCAGCAGCCACGGGGCGGCAGACTACGAGCAGTACTTC. Its translation: CASSHGAADYEQYF. V is TRBV7-9 and J is TRBJ2-7; D tentatively fits TRBD1 or TRBD2 (5 bases each). Trimming removed 5 bases at V and 3 bases at J, with 14 bases between. CDR3 length equals 14 residues. The V gene's germline CDR1 is SEHNR and CDR2 FQNEAQ (reference sequence).

This clonotype turned up a few times. The genes are TRBV6-5 and TRBJ2-1, with D tentatively TRBD2 (5 bases). The CDR3 contains 15 residues. The V and J ends lost 6 bases and 9 bases respectively, with 21 bases between them. CDR1 MNHEY and CDR2 SVGAGI come from the germline V gene. In DNA, the CDR3 is TGTGCCAGCAGGTCTGAAGGGAGATCTTCCAGTGAGCAGTTCTTC. Translating it yields CASRSEGRSSSEQFF.

The chain couples TRBV20-1 to TRBJ2-5; D is perhaps TRBD2 (6 bases). CDR1 DFQATT and CDR2 SNEGSKA come from the germline V gene (reference sequence). The CDR3 spans 13 residues. The V end lost 3 bases, the J end lost 5 bases, and 13 bases lay between the germline ends. Here the CDR3 reads CSARLAGRETQYF. Written as DNA, the CDR3 is TGCAGTGCTAGGCTCGCGGGACGGGAGACCCAGTACTTC.

The rearrangement joins TRBV5-6 to TRBJ2-7; D tentatively fits TRBD1 or TRBD2 (5 bases each). The CDR3 has 16 residues. The germline V gene has CDR1 SGHDT and CDR2 YYEEEE. Trimming left V 5 bases short and J 0 bases short, with 18 bases between. The DNA for the CDR3 is TGTGCCAGCAGTGAATTATACAGGAGGAGCTCCTACGAGCAGTACTTC. Translation gives CASSELYRRSSYEQYF.

The V and J genes are TRBV7-3 and TRBJ2-5, with D unclear. V was trimmed by 1 base and J by 2 bases, leaving 11 bases between them. The CDR3 is made up of 15 amino acids. Germline CDR1 reads SGHTA; CDR2 reads FQGTGA. The CDR3 DNA is TGTGCCAGCAGCTTAATAGCCGGGTTACAAGAGACCCAGTACTTC. As protein: CASSLIAGLQETQYF.

This clonotype came up a few times. The chain couples TRBV24-1 to TRBJ2-1, with D possibly TRBD2 on 6 matching bases. The V gene lost 4 bases and the J gene lost 0 bases, with 15 bases spanning the gap. The length of the CDR3 is 17 residues. Germline CDR1 reads KGHDR; CDR2 reads SFDVKD. CDR3 sequence reads: CATSDKDRGSSYNEQFF. CDR3 sequence (DNA): TGTGCCACCAGTGACAAGGACCGGGGGAGCTCCTACAATGAGCAGTTCTTC.

This clonotype has a handful of counts. The genes are TRBV6-2 or TRBV6-3 and TRBJ2-3; D may be TRBD2 (5 bases). The CDR3 extends over 17 amino acids. Looked up from germline, CDR1 is MNHEY and CDR2 is SVGEGT. Trimming stripped 6 bases from V and 0 bases from J, with 19 bases between. CDR3 bases: TGTGCCAGCAGCTACGGGGTAGGGAGTCCTAGCACAGATACGCAGTATTTT. This gives the protein CASSYGVGSPSTDTQYF.

The chain carries TRBV4-2 and TRBJ2-1, with a possible D match to TRBD2 (7 bases). Germline V CDR1 and CDR2: LGHNA, YNFKEQ. Trimming took off 1 base at V and 7 bases at J, with 17 bases between the two ends. This CDR3 has 16 residues. CDR3 nucleotides: TGTGCCAGCAGCCAAGCCTTGGGGGGGCCTAAGAATGAGCAGTTCTTC. This encodes CASSQALGGPKNEQFF.

The table lists this clonotype with a few counts. V usage is TRBV7-8 and J usage is TRBJ2-3, with TRBD2 matching over 10 bases. The CDR3 extends over 17 amino acids. V gave up 1 base and J gave up 2 bases; unmatched junction bases: 6. Germline V gene data show CDR1 as SGHVS and CDR2 as FQNEAQ. This CDR3 reads CASSLVGGLADTDTQYF. CDR3 bases: TGTGCCAGCAGCTTAGTCGGTGGACTAGCGGACACAGATACGCAGTATTTT.

This clonotype was seen a single time. This rearrangement joins TRBV24-1 to TRBJ2-3, with D possibly TRBD2 on 6 matching bases. Trimming took off 6 bases at V and 2 bases at J, with 17 bases between the two ends. Germline V lookup: CDR1 KGHDR, CDR2 SFDVKD. The CDR3 sequence is 16 residues long. CDR3 sequence reads: CATSFLACGDTDTQYF. For the CDR3, the DNA is TGTGCCACCAGTTTCTTAGCTTGCGGGGACACAGATACGCAGTATTTT.

This clonotype has just a few counts. V usage is TRBV2 and J usage is TRBJ2-1, with TRBD1 matching over 7 bases. The CDR3 length is 15 residues. Unmatched junction bases numbered 7, after V lost 4 bases and J lost 4 bases. In germline, CDR1 is SNHLY, CDR2 FYNNEI. The CDR3 sequence is CASSGLRDRYNEQFF. For the CDR3, the DNA is TGTGCCAGCAGTGGATTACGGGACAGATACAATGAGCAGTTCTTC.

This chain connects TRBV5-1 to TRBJ2-3; no firm D call. Germline V gene data show CDR1 as SGHRS and CDR2 as YFSETQ. The CDR3 sequence is 14 residues long. Trimming took 0 bases from V and 5 from J, leaving 10 bases between them. The CDR3 DNA reads as TGCGCCAGCAGCTTGGAGCAGACTGGAGATACGCAGTATTTT. Its translation: CASSLEQTGDTQYF.

The chain recombines TRBV4-3 with TRBJ2-1, with 14 bases fitting TRBD2. Germline-derived CDR1 and CDR2 are LGHNA and YSLEER. This CDR3 comprises 17 residues. Trimming removed 3 bases from V and 7 bases from J; junction bases left unmatched: 8. CDR3 bases: TGCGCCAGCAGCCATAGGGAGGGACTAGCGGGAGTTAATGAGCAGTTCTTC. This gives the protein CASSHREGLAGVNEQFF.

J is TRBJ2-2 and V is TRBV24-1; D perhaps matches TRBD1 (6 bases). The CDR3 length is 17 residues. Germline V gene sequence: CDR1 KGHDR, CDR2 SFDVKD. Trimming took off 0 bases at V and 4 bases at J, with 14 bases between the two ends. CDR3 sequence (DNA): TGTGCCACCAGTGATTTGGGAGAGGGGGAGAGCACCGGGGAGCTGTTTTTT. Protein product: CATSDLGEGESTGELFF.

This clonotype turned up a few times. CDR3 in amino acids: CASSSLRGAGELFF. Written as DNA, the CDR3 is TGTGCCAGCAGCTCCCTAAGGGGTGCCGGGGAGCTGTTTTTT. The chain combines TRBV12-3 or TRBV12-4 with TRBJ2-2; D might be TRBD1 (5 bases). V was pared by 6 bases and J by 6 bases, with 14 bases between. The CDR3 extends over 14 amino acids.

V and J are TRBV7-9 and TRBJ2-7; D is unresolved. CDR3 length: 12 amino acids. Per germline, CDR1 SEHNR and CDR2 FQNEAQ (reference sequence). V dropped 8 bases and J dropped 2 bases, with 10 bases sitting between them. The CDR3 DNA is TGTGCCAGCTGCGTGGATACCTACGAGCAGTACTTC. This codes for CASCVDTYEQYF.

This clonotype was recorded many times. In nucleotides, the CDR3 is TGTGCCAGCAGCCGGACCTTGAACACTGAAGCTTTCTTT. This encodes CASSRTLNTEAFF. The chain is built from TRBV7-3 and TRBJ1-1; D gene uncertain. V lost 5 bases and J 0 bases, leaving 7 bases between the germline ends. There are 13 residues in the CDR3. Germline loops: CDR1 SGHTA, CDR2 FQGTGA.

V usage is TRBV19 and J usage is TRBJ2-2; D is undetermined. The CDR3 contains 14 residues. V was trimmed by 4 bases and J by 2 bases, leaving 8 bases between them. CDR1 is LNHDA, CDR2 SQIVND, per germline (reference sequence). This CDR3 is CASSTIANTGELFF. The CDR3 coding sequence is TGTGCCAGTAGTACCATAGCTAACACCGGGGAGCTGTTTTTT.